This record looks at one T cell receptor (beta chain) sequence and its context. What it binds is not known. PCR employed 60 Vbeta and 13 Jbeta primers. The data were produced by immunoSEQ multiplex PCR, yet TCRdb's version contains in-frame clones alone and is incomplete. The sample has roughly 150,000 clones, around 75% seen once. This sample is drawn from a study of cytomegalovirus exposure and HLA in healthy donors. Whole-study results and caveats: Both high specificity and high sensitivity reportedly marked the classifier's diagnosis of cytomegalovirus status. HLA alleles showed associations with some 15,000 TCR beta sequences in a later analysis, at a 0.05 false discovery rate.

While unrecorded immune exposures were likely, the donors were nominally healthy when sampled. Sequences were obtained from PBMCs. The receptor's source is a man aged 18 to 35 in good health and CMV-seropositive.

CDR3 DNA sequence: TGTGCCAGCACCGGGGACAGGGCTAGCAATCAGCCCCAGCATTTT. Its translation is CASTGDRASNQPQHF. The V gene is TRBV6-1, the J gene TRBJ1-5; 9 bases match TRBD1. The J segment lost 0 bases and the V segment lost 7 bases, leaving 4 bases of the junction unmatched. In germline, CDR1 is MNHNS, CDR2 SASEGT. The CDR3 length is 15 residues.